A selection of T cell receptor beta chains follows, all from one sample in a study of OX40 agonist ivuxolimab in advanced cancers. Sequencing was performed with immunoSEQ multiplex PCR; in TCRdb, only in-frame clones are kept and a portion is missing. Of about 64,000 clones in the sample, 75% to 95% were seen once. The source was CD4+ or CD8+ T cells sorted from blood, collected in a trial of the OX40 agonist ivuxolimab. The origin of the receptors is an adult with an advanced solid tumor such as melanoma, head and neck, liver or kidney cancer. CDR3s include the opening cysteine and the closing phenylalanine or tryptophan. The D gene is left open where the match is weak. Clone size is shown for a subset of rows, as once, few, many or a class of expanded clone.

V: TRBV15
J: TRBJ1-5
size: -
D: TRBD1
CDR3: CATSPTGGRDNQPQHF
DNA: TGTGCCACCAGCCCAACAGGGGGAAGGGATAATCAGCCCCAGCATTTT

V: TRBV7-9
J: TRBJ2-1
size: -
D: TRBD2
CDR3: CASSLVAGEDNEQFF
DNA: TGTGCCAGCAGCCTGGTAGCGGGAGAGGACAATGAGCAGTTCTTC

V: TRBV27
J: TRBJ1-1
size: -
D: -
CDR3: CASSLFRGNTEAFF
DNA: TGTGCCAGCAGTTTATTTCGGGGGAACACTGAAGCTTTCTTT

V: TRBV19
J: TRBJ2-7
size: -
D: -
CDR3: CASSIGPLGASSYEQYF
DNA: TGTGCCAGTAGTATAGGGCCCCTAGGAGCGTCCTCCTACGAGCAGTACTTC

V: TRBV5-1
J: TRBJ2-7
size: few
D: TRBD1
CDR3: CASSLDGQGAREQYF
DNA: TGCGCCAGCAGCTTGGATGGACAGGGGGCAAGGGAGCAGTACTTC

V: TRBV30
J: TRBJ2-3
size: -
D: TRBD2
CDR3: CAWTEGLASADTQYF
DNA: TGTGCCTGGACCGAGGGACTAGCGTCGGCAGATACGCAGTATTTT

V: TRBV7-2
J: TRBJ2-1
size: -
D: TRBD2
CDR3: CASSPRAGVYEQFF
DNA: TGTGCCAGCAGCCCGAGGGCGGGAGTTTATGAGCAGTTCTTC

V: TRBV7-9
J: TRBJ2-7
size: -
D: -
CDR3: CAGSSWGSEQYF
DNA: TGTGCCGGATCTTCATGGGGAAGCGAGCAGTACTTC

V: TRBV6-1
J: TRBJ1-2
size: once
D: -
CDR3: CASRGHRPYGYTF
DNA: TGTGCCAGCAGGGGACATCGTCCCTATGGCTACACCTTC

V: TRBV7-7
J: TRBJ2-1
size: -
D: TRBD2
CDR3: CASSAVAGDYNEQFF
DNA: TGTGCCAGCAGCGCCGTAGCGGGTGACTACAATGAGCAGTTCTTC